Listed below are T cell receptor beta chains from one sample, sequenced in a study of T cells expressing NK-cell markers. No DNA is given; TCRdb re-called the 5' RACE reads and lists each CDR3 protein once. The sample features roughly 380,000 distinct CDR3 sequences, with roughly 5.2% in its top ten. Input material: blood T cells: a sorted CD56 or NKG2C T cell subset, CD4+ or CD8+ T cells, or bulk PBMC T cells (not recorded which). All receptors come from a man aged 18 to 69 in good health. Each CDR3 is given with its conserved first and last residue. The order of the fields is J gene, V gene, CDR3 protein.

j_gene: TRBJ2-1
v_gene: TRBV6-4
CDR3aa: CASSPGRGYEQFF

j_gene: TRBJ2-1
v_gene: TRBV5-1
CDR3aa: CASSLDAQRGAGDEQFF

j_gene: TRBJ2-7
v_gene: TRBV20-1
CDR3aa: CSARSRMGQGAHEQYF

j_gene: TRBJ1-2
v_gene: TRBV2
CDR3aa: CASSELGTAYGYTF

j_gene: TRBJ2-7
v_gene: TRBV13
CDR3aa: CASSLSLYGSYEQYF

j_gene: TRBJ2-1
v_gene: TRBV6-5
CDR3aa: CASSYVAGAYNEQFF

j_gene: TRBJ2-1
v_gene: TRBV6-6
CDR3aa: CASSRGRADEQFF

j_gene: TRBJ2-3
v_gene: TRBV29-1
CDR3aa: CSAAGLADLTDTQYF

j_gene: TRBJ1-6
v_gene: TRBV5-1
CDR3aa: CASSSRTNNSPLHF

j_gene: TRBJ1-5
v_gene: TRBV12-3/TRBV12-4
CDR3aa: CASSFKANNQPQHF

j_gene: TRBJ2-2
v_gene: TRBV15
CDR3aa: CATSRGYTGELFF

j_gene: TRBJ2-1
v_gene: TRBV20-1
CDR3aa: CSARGQNLGNEQFF

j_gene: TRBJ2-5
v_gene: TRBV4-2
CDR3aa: CASSQVMADQETQYF

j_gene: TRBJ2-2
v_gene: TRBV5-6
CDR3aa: CASSGGLATGELFF

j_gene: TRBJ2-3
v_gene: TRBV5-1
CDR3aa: CASSSGDILRTDTQYF

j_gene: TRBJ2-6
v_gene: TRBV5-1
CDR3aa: CASSLDRGRAGANVLTF

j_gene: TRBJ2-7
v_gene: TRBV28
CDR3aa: CASSPRRDLREQYF

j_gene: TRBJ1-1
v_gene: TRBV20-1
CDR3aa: CSGKGTGHRPTTTEAFF

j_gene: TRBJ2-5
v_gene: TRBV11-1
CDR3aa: CASSLWTTGGQETQYF

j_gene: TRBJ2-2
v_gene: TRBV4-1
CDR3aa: CASSPAEGRVSGELFF

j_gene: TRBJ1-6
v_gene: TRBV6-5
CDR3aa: CASSYPDSSYNSPLHF

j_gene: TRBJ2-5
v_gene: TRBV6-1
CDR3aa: CASSRQLRQETQYF

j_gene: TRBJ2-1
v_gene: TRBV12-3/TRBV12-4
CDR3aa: CASTTQAGGWNEQFF

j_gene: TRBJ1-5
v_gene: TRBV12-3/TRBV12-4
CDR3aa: CASSTRQDQPQHF

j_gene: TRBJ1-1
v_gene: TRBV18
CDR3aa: CASSSDPYTEAFF

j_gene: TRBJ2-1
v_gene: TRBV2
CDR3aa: CASSPRRGGSYNEQFF

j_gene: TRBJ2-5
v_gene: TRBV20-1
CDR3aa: CSARVAAGETQYF

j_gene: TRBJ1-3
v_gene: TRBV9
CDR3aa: CASSVGGQISGNTIYF

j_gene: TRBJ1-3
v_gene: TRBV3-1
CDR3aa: CASSQEGRLVSGNTIYF

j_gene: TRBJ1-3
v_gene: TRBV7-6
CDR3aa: CASSFGQLPGNTIYF